The 26 T cell receptor beta chains below were found in one sample sequenced in a study of cytomegalovirus exposure and HLA in healthy donors. Using immunoSEQ multiplex PCR, the repertoire was profiled, and TCRdb retains in-frame clones only, with some absent. The sample yields about 44,000 clones, 93% seen once. Sequencing was carried out using PBMCs. Every receptor here comes from a woman aged 18-29 years in good health and CMV-seronegative.

J is TRBJ2-5 and V is TRBV28; TRBD2 agrees at 9 bases. The germline V gene has CDR1 MDHEN and CDR2 SYDVKM. J was trimmed by 2 bases and V by 5 bases; bases with no gene match: 6. The CDR3 is made up of 15 amino acids. The CDR3: CASSLLAGIQETQYF. The CDR3 nucleotides read TGTGCCAGCAGTCTGCTAGCGGGAATACAAGAGACCCAGTACTTC.

The chain recombines TRBV2 with TRBJ2-1, with D perhaps TRBD1 (5 bases). Germline V CDR1 and CDR2: SNHLY, FYNNEI. The CDR3 runs to 12 residues. V lost 6 bases to trimming and J lost 7 bases, with 10 bases between them. The CDR3 reads CASSVQGNEQFF. CDR3 in DNA: TGTGCCAGCAGCGTCCAGGGAAATGAGCAGTTCTTC. Combining the CDR3 with reference TRBV2 and TRBJ2-1 gives the whole variable domain EPEVTQTPSHQVTQMGQEVILRCVPISNHLYFYWYRQILGQKVEFLVSFYNNEISEKSEIFDDQFSVERPDGSNFTLKIRSTKLEDSAMYFCASSVQGNEQFFGPGTRLTVL.

This sequence joins TRBV4-1 and TRBJ1-5; TRBD1 agrees at 7 bases. V lost 4 bases and J lost 1; bases outside the gene matches: 7. This CDR3 comprises 16 residues. CDR1 and CDR2 from the germline V gene are MGHRA and YSYEKL. The CDR3, as DNA: TGCGCCAGCAGCCGCCGGACAGGAGACAGCAATCAGCCCCAGCATTTT. Residues: CASSRRTGDSNQPQHF.

The J gene is TRBJ1-5, the V gene TRBV10-3; no clear D. This CDR3 region has 15 residues. Germline loops: CDR1 ENHRY, CDR2 SYGVKD. The CDR3 nucleotides read TGTGTCCAACAACACAGCCCGGTTATCAATCAGCCCCAGCATTTT. Its translation: CVQQHSPVINQPQHF.

V and J are TRBV7-3 and TRBJ2-7; TRBD1 is a possible D gene (5 bases). The length of the CDR3 is 13 residues. Germline V gene lookup returns CDR1 SGHTA and CDR2 FQGTGA. Trimming stripped 1 base from V and 6 bases from J, with 10 bases between. The CDR3 region is CASSLKAGSEQYF. In DNA, the CDR3 is TGTGCCAGCAGCTTAAAGGCAGGGTCCGAGCAGTACTTC.

This chain joins TRBV7-2 and TRBJ2-1; tentative D call: TRBD1 (6 bases). Germline values: CDR1 SGHTA, CDR2 FQGNSA. There are 17 residues in the CDR3. Trimming removed 1 base from V and 1 base from J, with 14 bases in between. The DNA of the CDR3 is TGTGCCAGCAGCTTAGAGATACCGGACAGTTCCTACAATGAGCAGTTCTTC. Encoded protein: CASSLEIPDSSYNEQFF.

The chain employs TRBV11-2 and TRBJ1-1, with TRBD1 matching over 8 bases. The CDR3 is 15 amino acids. Germline CDR1 and CDR2: SGHAT and FQNNGV. With 5 bases clipped from V and 3 bases from J, the junction kept 8 bases outside the gene matches. Here the CDR3 reads CASSHYRGRDTEAFF. For the CDR3, the DNA is TGTGCCAGCAGCCACTACAGGGGGAGGGACACTGAAGCTTTCTTT.

The chain employs TRBV27 and TRBJ1-2; D perhaps matches TRBD1 (6 bases). The V gene's germline CDR1 is MNHEY and CDR2 SMNVEV (reference sequence). The V end was cut by 1 base, the J end by 4 bases, with 10 bases between. This CDR3 comprises 14 residues. CDR3 residues: CASSLFPRGYGYTF. The DNA for the CDR3 is TGTGCCAGCAGTTTATTTCCCAGGGGCTATGGCTACACCTTC.

The chain couples TRBV5-6 to TRBJ2-7; 9 bases are shared with TRBD2. V gave up 1 base and J gave up 4 bases; unmatched junction bases: 3. The CDR3 spans 14 residues. Germline CDR1 and CDR2: SGHDT and YYEEEE. CDR3 in DNA: TGTGCCAGCAGCTTGAGACTAGCGGTATACGAGCAGTACTTC. It codes for CASSLRLAVYEQYF.

This clone was observed a single time. CDR3 nucleotide sequence: TGTGCCAGCAGTGCAGTGCGGGATGGCTACACCTTC. Encoded protein: CASSAVRDGYTF. The genes are TRBV28 and TRBJ1-2; the D is unclear. Between the trimmed V and J ends, which lost 5 bases and 6 bases, there was a span of 10 bases. The CDR3 contains 12 residues. Germline V gene lookup returns CDR1 MDHEN and CDR2 SYDVKM.

V usage is TRBV15 and J usage is TRBJ2-6; D call uncertain. Deletions cut 5 bases from V and 0 bases from J, with 5 bases between. The CDR3 runs 14 residues. Germline V CDR1 and CDR2: LNHNV, YYDKDF (reference sequence). CDR3 sequence (DNA): TGTGCCACCAGCGACTTCTCTGGGGCCAACGTCCTGACTTTC. Its translation: CATSDFSGANVLTF.

The sample holds a few counts of this clone. As DNA, the CDR3 is TGTGCCAGCACGCGGACAGGGGGGTACGAGCAGTACTTC. Residues: CASTRTGGYEQYF. The V and J genes are TRBV27 and TRBJ2-7; 10 nucleotides match TRBD1. The V gene end was trimmed by 7 bases and the J gene end by 4 bases; junction bases not matched to a gene: 4. Germline CDR1 reads MNHEY; CDR2 reads SMNVEV (reference sequence). The CDR3 is 13 amino acids.

The J gene is TRBJ2-7, the V gene TRBV7-9, with a possible D match to TRBD1 (6 bases). In germline, CDR1 is SEHNR, CDR2 FQNEAQ (reference sequence). This CDR3 has 15 residues. V lost 1 base and J lost 2, with 12 bases in between. CDR3 coding DNA: TGTGCCAGCAGCTTAGAAGGGACAACCACCTACGAGCAGTACTTC. Its protein is CASSLEGTTTYEQYF.

The rearrangement joins TRBV5-1 to TRBJ2-1, with 9 bases fitting TRBD2. Germline values: CDR1 SGHRS, CDR2 YFSETQ. V dropped 1 base and J dropped 7; count of bases not matched to a gene: 12. The CDR3 contains 17 residues. CDR3 sequence reads: CASSLTASGMAVNEQFF. CDR3 bases: TGCGCCAGCAGCTTGACGGCTAGCGGGATGGCAGTAAATGAGCAGTTCTTC.

The chain carries TRBV28 and TRBJ1-1; no clear D. V was pared by 6 bases and J by 6 bases, with 11 bases between. The CDR3 has 12 residues. Looked up from germline, CDR1 is MDHEN and CDR2 is SYDVKM. The CDR3 DNA follows: TGTGCCAGCAGGGACGGGGAGCCTGAAGCTTTCTTT. Its translation: CASRDGEPEAFF.

The J gene is TRBJ1-1, the V gene TRBV27, with a weak D call TRBD1 (5 bases). The CDR3 runs 11 residues. CDR1 and CDR2 from the germline V gene are MNHEY and SMNVEV (reference sequence). V was trimmed by 6 bases and J by 8 bases, leaving 10 bases between them. The CDR3 here is CASRSRGEAFF. The CDR3 region has the DNA TGTGCCAGCAGGTCTCGGGGGGAAGCTTTCTTT.

The gene calls are TRBV4-1 and TRBJ2-7, with D perhaps TRBD1 (5 bases). CDR1 and CDR2 from the germline V gene are MGHRA and YSYEKL. CDR3 length equals 15 residues. V dropped 0 bases and J dropped 3 bases, with 12 bases sitting between them. The CDR3 protein is CASSQEPGQFYEQYF. CDR3 nucleotides: TGCGCCAGCAGCCAAGAACCAGGGCAATTCTACGAGCAGTACTTC.

The chain recombines TRBV9 with TRBJ2-5; D remains ambiguous. This CDR3 region has 15 residues. The V and J ends lost 2 bases and 2 bases respectively, with 13 bases between them. The germline V gene encodes CDR1 SGDLS and CDR2 YYNGEE. CDR3 loop: CASSVGDNSQETQYF. CDR3 nucleotide sequence: TGTGCCAGCAGCGTCGGTGACAATAGTCAAGAGACCCAGTACTTC.

This chain connects TRBV4-1 to TRBJ1-5, with TRBD1 matching 7 bases. Germline V gene lookup returns CDR1 MGHRA and CDR2 YSYEKL. This CDR3 is 15 amino acids long. V gave up 5 bases and J gave up 4 bases; unmatched junction bases: 8. The CDR3 spells CASSYTGEGNQPQHF. The CDR3 nucleotides are TGCGCCAGCAGCTACACAGGGGAAGGGAATCAGCCCCAGCATTTT.

This chain links TRBV7-9 with TRBJ1-1; D gene unclear. Germline loops: CDR1 SEHNR, CDR2 FQNEAQ (reference sequence). The CDR3 sequence is 13 residues long. The V end was cut by 3 bases, the J end by 3 bases, with 8 bases between. This CDR3 is CASSFSLDTEAFF. As DNA, the CDR3 is TGTGCCAGCAGCTTCAGTCTGGACACTGAAGCTTTCTTT.

V usage is TRBV5-1 and J usage is TRBJ2-2, with a possible D match to TRBD1 (6 bases). The V and J ends lost 2 bases and 4 bases respectively, with 15 bases between them. The CDR3 runs 16 residues. In germline, CDR1 is SGHRS, CDR2 YFSETQ. CDR3 loop: CASSFRTGSGTGELFF. Here the CDR3 DNA reads TGCGCCAGCAGCTTCCGAACAGGGTCGGGCACCGGGGAGCTGTTTTTT. The full variable domain, rest sourced from reference TRBV5-1 and TRBJ2-2, is KAGVTQTPRYLIKTRGQQVTLSCSPISGHRSVSWYQQTPGQGLQFLFEYFSETQRNKGNFPGRFSGRQFSNSRSEMNVSTLELGDSALYLCASSFRTGSGTGELFFGEGSRLTVL.

This sequence joins TRBV28 and TRBJ2-7; the D is unclear. CDR3 length equals 14 residues. Trimming cost V 4 bases and J 1 base, with 11 bases left between them. Germline lookup yields CDR1 MDHEN and CDR2 SYDVKM. CDR3 DNA: TGTGCCAGCAGTTACTCGAGCGCATCCTACGAGCAGTACTTC. This encodes CASSYSSASYEQYF.

The chain carries TRBV4-2 and TRBJ2-6; 10 nucleotides match TRBD2. Germline CDR1 reads LGHNA; CDR2 reads YNFKEQ. V was clipped by 1 base and J by 3 bases; unmatched bases: 0. The CDR3 spans 16 residues. The CDR3 coding sequence is TGTGCCAGCAGCCAAGCTAGCGGGAGTGGGGCCAACGTCCTGACTTTC. Translation gives CASSQASGSGANVLTF.

The chain employs TRBV5-1 and TRBJ1-1; no firm D call. This CDR3 region has 14 residues. Trimming shortened V by 0 bases and J by 0 bases, and 6 bases separated the two germline ends. Germline V gene sequence: CDR1 SGHRS, CDR2 YFSETQ. CDR3 sequence (DNA): TGCGCCAGCAGCTTGGACAGACTGAACACTGAAGCTTTCTTT. Translating it yields CASSLDRLNTEAFF.

The genes are TRBV5-6 and TRBJ1-5; D is possibly TRBD1 (6 bases). V was shortened by 4 bases and J by 3 bases, with 11 bases between the two germline ends. The CDR3 loop spans 14 amino acids. Per germline, CDR1 SGHDT and CDR2 YYEEEE. This CDR3 reads CASSDTGNNQPQHF. The DNA of the CDR3 is TGTGCCAGCAGCGATACAGGGAACAATCAGCCCCAGCATTTT. Full variable domain (remainder filled in from reference TRBV5-6 and TRBJ1-5): DAGVTQSPTHLIKTRGQQVTLRCSPKSGHDTVSWYQQALGQGPQFIFQYYEEEERQRGNFPDRFSGHQFPNYSSELNVNALLLGDSALYLCASSDTGNNQPQHFGDGTRLSIL.

The chain carries TRBV28 and TRBJ1-1, with unresolved D. The CDR3 covers 13 residues. V dropped 6 bases and J dropped 5 bases, with 13 bases sitting between them. CDR1 is MDHEN and CDR2 is SYDVKM in the germline V gene. CDR3 sequence reads: CASRLSLWTEAFF. The CDR3 bases are TGTGCCAGCAGATTGAGCCTTTGGACTGAAGCTTTCTTT.